The T cell receptor beta chain under discussion was sequenced for a study of low-dose radiotherapy and immunotherapy resistance in tumors. The wider study: One day before radiation and immunotherapy, intravenous cyclophosphamide 200 mg/m2 was administered, with this repeated every two weeks.

There are many counts of this clonotype. Time point specified: after trial treatment. Treatment indicated: LDRT plus nivolumab, ipilimumab, low-dose cyclophosphamide and aspirin (RACIN trial). The germline CDR1 and CDR2 sequences are SQVTM and ANQGSEA. The CDR3 extends over 15 amino acids. The V end was cut by 4 bases, the J end by 2 bases, with 18 bases between. Alpha- and beta-chain coverage of first-strand cDNA came from TRAV- and TRBV-specific primers. Amplification, which lasted 20 PCR cycles, used a constant-region primer and V-primer adapter to amplify TCRs. TCRdb re-derived calls from the reads in MiXCR, one entry per CDR3 protein. The sample contains approximately 91,000 distinct CDR3 sequences, 20% to 25% of which appear only once.

The material sequenced was PBMCs, taken after low-dose radiotherapy plus immunotherapy. The TCR comes from a female donor with ovarian cancer. The chain is built from TRBV29-1 and TRBJ2-7, with D unclear. CDR3 DNA sequence: TGCAGCGTTGCATGGTCCGGAGACTCAACCTACGAGCAGTACTTC. Its translation: CSVAWSGDSTYEQYF.